This T cell receptor (beta chain) was recorded in a study of Tregs in tolerant kidney transplant recipients. TCRdb's copy holds only in-frame clones and misses some; the assay was immunoSEQ multiplex PCR. The table lists some 250,000 clones, roughly four fifths of them singletons. As for this clone: The target antigen is unknown.

Study-level results: Findings come from small patient numbers and require larger validation. Activated donor B cell expansion appeared to reveal the most relevant donor-specific TCRbeta repertoire. Biological reproducibility was not directly addressed, but technical replication error appeared minimal.

CDR3 length: 15 amino acids. V shed 0 bases and J shed 4 bases, with 12 bases lying between them. From germline, CDR1 is MNHEY and CDR2 SMNVEV (reference sequence). CD4+CD25+CD127- Tregs, CD4+CD25- non-Tregs, CD4 and CD8 cells were sorted. The V call is TRBV27, the J call TRBJ1-1; D ambiguous. The receptor's source is a human donor in good health. Sample: CD4+ T cells from blood. The CDR3 region is CASSLSWGPGTEAFF. The DNA of the CDR3 is TGTGCCAGCAGTTTATCGTGGGGTCCGGGCACTGAAGCTTTCTTT.